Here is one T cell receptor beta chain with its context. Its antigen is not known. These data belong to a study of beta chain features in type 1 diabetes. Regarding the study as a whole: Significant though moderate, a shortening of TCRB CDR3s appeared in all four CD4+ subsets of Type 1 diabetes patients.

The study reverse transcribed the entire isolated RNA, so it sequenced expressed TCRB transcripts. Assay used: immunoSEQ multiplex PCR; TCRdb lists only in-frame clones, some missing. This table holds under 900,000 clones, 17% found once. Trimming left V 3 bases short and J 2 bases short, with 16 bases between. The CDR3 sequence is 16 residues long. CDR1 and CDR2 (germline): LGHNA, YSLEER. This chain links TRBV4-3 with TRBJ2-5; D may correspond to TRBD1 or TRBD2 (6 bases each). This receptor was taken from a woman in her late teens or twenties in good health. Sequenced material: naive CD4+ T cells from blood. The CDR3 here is CASSHLAGGTQETQYF. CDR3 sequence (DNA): TGCGCCAGCAGCCATCTGGCGGGCGGGACACAAGAGACCCAGTACTTC.